Sequencing of this T cell receptor beta chain was carried out in a study of shared clonotypes between healthy human individuals. Turning to this clone: The same CDR3 arises from other DNA sequences in this sample as well.

CD45RO-negative CD8 cells positively selected for CCR7 made up the naive population, which excluded terminally differentiated effector memory CD45RA+ cells. V lost 7 bases and J lost 4, with 7 bases in between. Germline CDR1 reads LNHDA; CDR2 reads SQIVND (reference sequence). This CDR3 has 11 residues. Assay: immunoSEQ multiplex PCR; the TCRdb copy retains only in-frame clones and omits some. The sample carries a few million clones, approximately 92% recorded once. This sequence originates from a young man in good health. Some clones in this sample may be carry-over from other donors' samples. The rearrangement uses TRBV19 and TRBJ1-1; possibly TRBD1 for D (5 bases). The sequencing sample was made of naive CD8+ T cells from PBMCs. The CDR3 DNA is TGTGCCAGTATTAGGGGCACTGAAGCTTTCTTT. Translated, it gives CASIRGTEAFF. Full variable domain (remainder filled in from reference TRBV19 and TRBJ1-1): DGGITQSPKYLFRKEGQNVTLSCEQNLNHDAMYWYRQDPGQGLRLIYYSQIVNDFQKGDIAEGYSVSREKKESFPLTVTSAQKNPTAFYLCASIRGTEAFFGQGTRLTVV.